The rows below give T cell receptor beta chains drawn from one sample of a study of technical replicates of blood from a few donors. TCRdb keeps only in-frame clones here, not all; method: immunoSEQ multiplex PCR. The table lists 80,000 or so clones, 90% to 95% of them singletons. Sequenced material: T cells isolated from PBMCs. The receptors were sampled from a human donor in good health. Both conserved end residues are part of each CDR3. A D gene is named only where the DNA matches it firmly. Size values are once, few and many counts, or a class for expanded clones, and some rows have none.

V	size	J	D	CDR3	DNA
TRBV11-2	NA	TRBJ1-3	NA	CASSLDHTGTGNTIYF	TGTGCCAGCAGCTTAGATCATACAGGGACTGGAAACACCATATATTTT
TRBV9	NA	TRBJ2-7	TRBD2	CASSVGPGGASYEQYF	TGTGCCAGCAGCGTAGGACCGGGGGGGGCCTCCTACGAGCAGTACTTC
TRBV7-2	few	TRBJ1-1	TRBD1	CASLPGTVNTEAFF	TGTGCCAGCTTACCCGGGACAGTCAACACTGAAGCTTTCTTT
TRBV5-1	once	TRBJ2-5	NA	CASSLATGLQETQYF	TGCGCCAGCAGCTTGGCCACAGGGCTCCAAGAGACCCAGTACTTC
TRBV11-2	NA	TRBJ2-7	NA	CASSLALTVYEQYF	TGTGCCAGCAGCTTGGCCCTCACAGTCTACGAGCAGTACTTC
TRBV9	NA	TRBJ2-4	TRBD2	CASSVGASGRAWGKNIQYF	TGTGCCAGCAGCGTAGGAGCTAGCGGGAGGGCCTGGGGCAAAAACATTCAGTACTTC
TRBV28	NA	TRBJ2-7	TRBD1	CASSSLSGTGLSYEQYF	TGTGCCAGCAGTTCTCTATCCGGGACAGGCCTCTCCTACGAGCAGTACTTC
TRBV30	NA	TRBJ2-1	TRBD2	CAWSEGLAGWGSSYNEQFF	TGTGCCTGGAGTGAGGGACTAGCGGGATGGGGTAGCTCCTACAATGAGCAGTTCTTC
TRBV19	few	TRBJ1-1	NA	CASSIHSGNTEAFF	TGTGCCAGTAGTATCCATTCCGGGAACACTGAAGCTTTCTTT
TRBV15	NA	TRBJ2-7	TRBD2	CATSRGSGSSLEQYF	TGTGCCACCAGCAGAGGTAGCGGGAGCTCCCTCGAGCAGTACTTC
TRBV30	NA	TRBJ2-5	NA	CAWSISETQYF	TGTGCCTGGAGTATTAGCGAGACCCAGTACTTC
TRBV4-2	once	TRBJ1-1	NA	CASSQGLTSNTEAFF	TGTGCCAGCAGCCAAGGACTCACAAGTAACACTGAAGCTTTCTTT
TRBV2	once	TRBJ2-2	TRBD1	CASSTYRTGVRTGELFF	TGTGCCAGCAGTACTTATCGGACAGGGGTACGCACCGGGGAGCTGTTTTTT
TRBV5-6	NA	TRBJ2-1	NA	CASSYGGVSSYNEQFF	TGTGCCAGCAGTTATGGGGGCGTCAGCTCCTACAATGAGCAGTTCTTC
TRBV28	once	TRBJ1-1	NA	CASSQERTRVTEAFF	TGTGCCAGCAGTCAAGAAAGGACACGAGTCACTGAAGCTTTCTTT
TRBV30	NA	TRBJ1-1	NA	CAWSLGVNTEAFF	TGTGCCTGGAGTCTCGGGGTGAACACTGAAGCTTTCTTT
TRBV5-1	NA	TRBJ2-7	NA	CASSFRGGYEQYF	TGCGCCAGCAGCTTCCGAGGGGGCTACGAGCAGTACTTC
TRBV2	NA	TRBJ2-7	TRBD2	CARGSEAGAYEQYF	TGTGCCAGGGGTTCAGAAGCGGGGGCCTACGAGCAGTACTTC
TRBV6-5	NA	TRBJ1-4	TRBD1	CASSLGTGGEKLFF	TGTGCCAGCAGTTTAGGTACAGGGGGTGAAAAACTGTTTTTT
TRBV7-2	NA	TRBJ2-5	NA	CASSLAGGPRAQYF	TGTGCCAGCAGCTTAGCGGGAGGACCCAGGGCCCAGTACTTC
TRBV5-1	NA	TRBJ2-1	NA	CASSGGSSYNEQFF	TGCGCCAGCAGCGGGGGGAGCTCCTACAATGAGCAGTTCTTC
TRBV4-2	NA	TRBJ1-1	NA	CASSQRLGGTDTEAFF	TGTGCCAGCAGCCAAAGACTCGGCGGGACGGACACTGAAGCTTTCTTT
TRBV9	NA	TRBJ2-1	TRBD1	CASSVETGSYNEQFF	TGTGCCAGCAGCGTAGAGACAGGGTCTTACAATGAGCAGTTCTTC
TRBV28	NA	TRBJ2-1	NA	CASSVPREDEQFF	TGTGCCAGCAGTGTCCCCAGGGAGGATGAGCAGTTCTTC
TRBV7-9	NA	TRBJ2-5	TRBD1	CASSRQGQETQYF	TGTGCCAGCAGCCGACAGGGCCAAGAGACCCAGTACTTC
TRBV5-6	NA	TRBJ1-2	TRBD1	CASSLEMGQGTYGYTF	TGTGCCAGCAGCTTGGAGATGGGACAGGGCACCTATGGCTACACCTTC
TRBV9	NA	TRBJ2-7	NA	CASSVGTGIYEQYF	TGTGCCAGCAGCGTAGGTACGGGTATCTACGAGCAGTACTTC
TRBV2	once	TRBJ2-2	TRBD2	CATTPGLAGGHGELFF	TGTGCCACAACGCCTGGACTAGCGGGAGGTCACGGGGAGCTGTTTTTT
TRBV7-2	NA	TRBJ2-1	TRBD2	CASSPRAGTVYEQFF	TGTGCCAGCAGCCCGAGAGCGGGAACGGTCTATGAGCAGTTCTTC
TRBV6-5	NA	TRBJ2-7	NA	CASSSESYEQYF	TGTGCCAGCAGTTCGGAGTCTTACGAGCAGTACTTC
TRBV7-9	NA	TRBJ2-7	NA	CASSLEASTAYEQYF	TGTGCCAGCAGCTTAGAGGCTAGTACGGCCTACGAGCAGTACTTC
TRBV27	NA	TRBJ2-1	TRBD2	CASKEREFYEQFF	TGTGCCAGCAAAGAGCGGGAGTTTTATGAGCAGTTCTTC
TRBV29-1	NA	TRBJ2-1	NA	CSVGLLAYNEQFF	TGCAGCGTTGGTCTACTTGCCTACAATGAGCAGTTCTTC
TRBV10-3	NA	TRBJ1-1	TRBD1	CAISPGQGWDTEAFF	TGTGCCATCAGCCCGGGACAGGGATGGGACACTGAAGCTTTCTTT
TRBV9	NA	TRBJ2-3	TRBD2	CASSVEVTSGSTDTQYF	TGTGCCAGCAGCGTAGAGGTGACTAGCGGGAGCACAGATACGCAGTATTTT
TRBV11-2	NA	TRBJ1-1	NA	CASSLITTAPLGEDTEAFF	TGTGCCAGCAGCTTAATAACGACTGCGCCGTTGGGAGAGGACACTGAAGCTTTCTTT
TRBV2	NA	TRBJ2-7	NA	CASSESIGGSYEQYF	TGTGCCAGCAGTGAATCGATAGGCGGCTCCTACGAGCAGTACTTC
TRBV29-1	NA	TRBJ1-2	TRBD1	CSVGTGSSYGYTF	TGCAGCGTTGGGACAGGTTCAAGCTATGGCTACACCTTC
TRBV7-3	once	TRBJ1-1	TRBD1	CASSLIRGQSNTEAFF	TGTGCCAGCAGCTTAATTAGGGGACAGTCGAACACTGAAGCTTTCTTT
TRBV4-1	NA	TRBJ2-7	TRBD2	CASSQLTSGNEQYF	TGCGCCAGCAGCCAATTGACTAGCGGTAACGAGCAGTACTTC
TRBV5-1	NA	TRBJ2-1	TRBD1	CASSLEPGQFYNEQFF	TGCGCCAGCAGCTTGGAACCGGGACAGTTTTACAATGAGCAGTTCTTC
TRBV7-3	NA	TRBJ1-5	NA	CATFRSNQPQHF	TGTGCCACCTTCAGGAGCAATCAGCCCCAGCATTTT
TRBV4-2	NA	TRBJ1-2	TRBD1	CASSQVGQGGLVEGYTF	TGTGCCAGCAGCCAAGTCGGACAGGGCGGCCTGGTGGAGGGCTACACCTTC
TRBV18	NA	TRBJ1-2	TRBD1	CASSPDRGPYGYTF	TGTGCCAGCTCACCGGACAGGGGGCCTTATGGCTACACCTTC
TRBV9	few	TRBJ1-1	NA	CASSRQSLNTEAFF	TGTGCCAGCAGCAGACAGTCTCTGAACACTGAAGCTTTCTTT
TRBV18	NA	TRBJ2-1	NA	CASSPPGGNEQFF	TGTGCCAGCTCACCACCTGGCGGCAATGAGCAGTTCTTC
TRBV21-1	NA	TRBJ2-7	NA	CASSKDSWGGEQYF	TGTGCCAGCAGCAAGGACTCATGGGGAGGCGAGCAGTACTTC
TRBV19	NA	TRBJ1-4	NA	CASRTQGLNEKLFF	TGTGCCAGTAGAACTCAGGGGCTTAATGAAAAACTGTTTTTT
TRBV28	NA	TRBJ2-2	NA	CASSQGWAGELFF	TGTGCCAGCAGTCAGGGCTGGGCCGGGGAGCTGTTTTTT
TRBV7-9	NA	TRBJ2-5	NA	CASSLVGGLGETQYF	TGTGCCAGCAGCTTAGTGGGGGGATTAGGAGAGACCCAGTACTTC